This T cell receptor beta chain was sequenced for a study of shared clonotypes between healthy human individuals. In germline, CDR1 is GTSNPN, CDR2 SVGIG (reference sequence). This CDR3 has 14 residues. V lost 4 bases, J lost 3 bases, and 15 bases lay in between. Profiling relied on immunoSEQ multiplex PCR, and the TCRdb table lists in-frame clones only, not all of them. The sample carries over a million clones, around 98% recorded once. The chain is built from TRBV30 and TRBJ1-2; unclear D gene. This TCR came from a man aged 25 to 40 in good health. Specimen: naive CD4+ T cells sorted from blood. Subset: CD45RA+ positively selected. In DNA form, the CDR3 reads TGTGCCTGGACGGCGGGCGGGAACGACTATGGCTACACCTTC. Translated: CAWTAGGNDYGYTF.